The T cell receptor beta chain described here comes from a study of blood T cell repertoires in COVID-19. Study at large: The analysed material was cDNA or gDNA that came from T cells, B-cell-depleted T cells, or PBMCs.

The CDR3 has 13 amino acids. Germline loops: CDR1 LNHDA, CDR2 SQIVND (reference sequence). Trimming shortened V by 5 bases and J by 6 bases, and 11 bases separated the two germline ends. Per the original methods: Reference gene primers were amplified, and this amplification served to estimate nucleated cell counts. The repertoire was sequenced with immunoSEQ multiplex PCR; TCRdb's copy has only in-frame clones and lacks some. V and J calls and clone size are as listed in that table; D and trimming were resolved from the DNA. Of tens of thousands of clones in the sample, around 85% are singletons; the top ten hold more than 2%.

The TCR was taken from a man between 45 and 60 years old with acute or convalescent COVID-19. The chain has TRBV19 and TRBJ2-1; D not resolved. Sequencing input: peripheral blood. For the CDR3, the DNA is TGTGCCAGTAGTTCCTCGGTACTCAATGAGCAGTTCTTC. Translating gives CASSSSVLNEQFF.